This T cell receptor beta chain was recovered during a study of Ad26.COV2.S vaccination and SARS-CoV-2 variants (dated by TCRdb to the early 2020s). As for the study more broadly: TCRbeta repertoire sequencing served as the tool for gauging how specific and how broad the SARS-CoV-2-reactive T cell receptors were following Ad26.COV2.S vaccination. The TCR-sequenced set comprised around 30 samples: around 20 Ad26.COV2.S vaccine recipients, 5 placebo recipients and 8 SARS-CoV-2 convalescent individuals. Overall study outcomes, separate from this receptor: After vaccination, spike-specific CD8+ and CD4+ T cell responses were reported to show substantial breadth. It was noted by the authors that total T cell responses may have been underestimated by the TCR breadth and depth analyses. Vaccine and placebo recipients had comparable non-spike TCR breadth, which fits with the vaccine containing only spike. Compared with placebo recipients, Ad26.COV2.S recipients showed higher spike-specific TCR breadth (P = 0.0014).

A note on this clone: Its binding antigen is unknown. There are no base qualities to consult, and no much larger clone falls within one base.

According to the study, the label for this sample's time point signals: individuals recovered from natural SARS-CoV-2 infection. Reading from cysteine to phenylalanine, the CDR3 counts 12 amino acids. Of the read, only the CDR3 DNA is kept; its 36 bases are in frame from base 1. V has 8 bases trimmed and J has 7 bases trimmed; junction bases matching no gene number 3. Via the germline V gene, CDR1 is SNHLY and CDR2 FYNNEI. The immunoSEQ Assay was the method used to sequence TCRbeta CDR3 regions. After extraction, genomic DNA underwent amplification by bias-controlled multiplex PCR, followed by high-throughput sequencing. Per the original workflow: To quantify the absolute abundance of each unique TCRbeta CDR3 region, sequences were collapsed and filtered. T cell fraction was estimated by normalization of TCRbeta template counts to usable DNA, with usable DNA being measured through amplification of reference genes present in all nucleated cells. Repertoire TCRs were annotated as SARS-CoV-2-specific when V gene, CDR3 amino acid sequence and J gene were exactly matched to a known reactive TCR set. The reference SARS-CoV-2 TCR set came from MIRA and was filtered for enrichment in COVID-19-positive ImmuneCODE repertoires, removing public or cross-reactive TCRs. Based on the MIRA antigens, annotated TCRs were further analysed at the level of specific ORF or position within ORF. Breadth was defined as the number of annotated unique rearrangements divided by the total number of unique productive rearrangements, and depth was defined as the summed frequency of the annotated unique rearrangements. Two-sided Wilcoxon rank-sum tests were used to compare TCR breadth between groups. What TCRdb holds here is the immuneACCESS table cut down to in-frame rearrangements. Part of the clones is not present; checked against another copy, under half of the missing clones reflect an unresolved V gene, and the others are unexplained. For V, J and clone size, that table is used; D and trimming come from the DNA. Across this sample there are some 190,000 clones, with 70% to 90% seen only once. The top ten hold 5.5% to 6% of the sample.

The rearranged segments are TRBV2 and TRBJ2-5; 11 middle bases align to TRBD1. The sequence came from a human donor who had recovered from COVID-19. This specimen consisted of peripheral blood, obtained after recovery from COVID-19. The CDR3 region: CASGQGAGTQYF. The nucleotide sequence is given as TGTGCCAGCGGACAGGGGGCTGGGACCCAGTACTTC.